These 9 T cell receptor beta chains originate from one sample sequenced in a study of blood T cell repertoires in COVID-19. Clones were sequenced by immunoSEQ multiplex PCR, and TCRdb holds only the in-frame ones, with some missing. The top ten hold 0.98% of the sample, which has about 230,000 clones, about 85% seen once. Sequencing used peripheral blood. These receptors were taken from a man in his forties with acute or convalescent COVID-19.

The chain has TRBV6-1 and TRBJ1-3, with 8 bases matching TRBD1. With 1 base clipped from V and 0 bases from J, the junction kept 14 bases outside the gene matches. The CDR3 totals 20 residues. Germline V gene sequence: CDR1 MNHNS, CDR2 SASEGT. For the CDR3, the DNA is TGTGCCAGCAGTGAAGTAAAAGATAGGACAGGGCGCCTCTCTGGAAACACCATATATTTT. It yields the protein CASSEVKDRTGRLSGNTIYF.

V gene TRBV7-2 combines with J gene TRBJ1-1; no definite D call. V was cut by 5 bases and J by 2 bases, with 12 bases left in between. Germline-derived CDR1 and CDR2 are SGHTA and FQGNSA. This CDR3 has 14 residues. The CDR3 protein is CASSPSSYNTEAFF. DNA of the CDR3: TGTGCCAGCAGCCCCTCCTCCTATAACACTGAAGCTTTCTTT. The complete variable domain, with remaining parts taken from reference TRBV7-2 and TRBJ1-1, reads GAGVSQSPSNKVTEKGKDVELRCDPISGHTALYWYRQSLGQGLEFLIYFQGNSAPDKSGLPSDRFSAERTGGSVSTLTIQRTQQEDSAVYLCASSPSSYNTEAFFGQGTRLTVV.

This chain joins TRBV7-9 and TRBJ2-2; D unresolved. Germline V CDR1 and CDR2: SEHNR, FQNEAQ (reference sequence). CDR3 length: 15 residues. V shed 3 bases and J shed 0 bases, with 8 bases lying between them. CDR3 region: CASSLYYANTGELFF. The CDR3, as DNA: TGTGCCAGCAGCTTGTACTACGCGAACACCGGGGAGCTGTTTTTT.

The chain recombines TRBV6-5 with TRBJ2-1, with TRBD1 as a possible D gene (6 bases). The CDR3 extends over 15 amino acids. V lost 5 bases and J 4 bases, leaving 15 bases between the germline ends. CDR1 is MNHEY and CDR2 is SVGAGI in the germline V gene. The CDR3 sequence is CASSKNREYYNEQFF. The CDR3 DNA sequence: TGTGCCAGCAGTAAAAACAGGGAATATTACAATGAGCAGTTCTTC.

The table lists this clone with a count of one. The rearrangement uses TRBV19 and TRBJ1-2; D gene unclear. CDR1 and CDR2 from the germline V gene are LNHDA and SQIVND (reference sequence). The V and J ends lost 6 bases and 3 bases respectively, with 14 bases between them. The CDR3 is made up of 14 amino acids. The CDR3 DNA reads TGTGCCAGTAGCCGGCCCACTCGGGACTATGGCTACACCTTC. It is translated as CASSRPTRDYGYTF. The entire variable domain, with the rest obtained from reference TRBV19 and TRBJ1-2, is as follows: DGGITQSPKYLFRKEGQNVTLSCEQNLNHDAMYWYRQDPGQGLRLIYYSQIVNDFQKGDIAEGYSVSREKKESFPLTVTSAQKNPTAFYLCASSRPTRDYGYTFGSGTRLTVV.

The chain recombines TRBV15 with TRBJ2-3; 13 bases are shared with TRBD2. The V gene end was trimmed by 5 bases and the J gene end by 4 bases; junction bases not matched to a gene: 3. In germline, CDR1 is LNHNV, CDR2 YYDKDF (reference sequence). The CDR3 is 15 amino acids. CDR3 bases: TGTGCCACCAGCTTGACTAGCGGGGGGCCAGATACGCAGTATTTT. Translation gives CATSLTSGGPDTQYF. Using reference TRBV15 and TRBJ2-3 for the parts outside the CDR3, the full variable domain is DAMVIQNPRYQVTQFGKPVTLSCSQTLNHNVMYWYQQKSSQAPKLLFHYYDKDFNNEADTPDNFQSRRPNTSFCFLDIRSPGLGDTAMYLCATSLTSGGPDTQYFGPGTRLTVL.

In the case of this clone: The junction departs from the called germline gene at one end, perhaps through a read error. The chain couples TRBV27 to TRBJ1-5; 11 bases agree with TRBD1. Germline assignment: CDR1 MNHEY and CDR2 SMNVEV (reference sequence). The CDR3 extends over 14 amino acids. The CDR3 DNA reads as TGTGCCACCAGTGGGACAGGGGGAAAGCAGCCCCAGCATTTT. This encodes CATSGTGGKQPQHF.

V gene TRBV5-6 combines with J gene TRBJ1-1; 7 bases align to TRBD1. The CDR3 has 14 residues. Trimming at V came to 6 bases and at J to 1 base, leaving 6 bases not matched to a gene. Per germline, CDR1 SGHDT and CDR2 YYEEEE. This CDR3 reads CASTRTGKNTEAFF. CDR3 nucleotides: TGTGCCAGCACGCGGACAGGAAAGAACACTGAAGCTTTCTTT.

This chain connects TRBV5-5 to TRBJ1-1; no firm D call. The CDR3 length is 13 residues. V was clipped by 3 bases and J by 2 bases, with 8 bases between them. CDR1 and CDR2 from the germline V gene are SGHKS and YYEKEE (reference sequence). CDR3 protein: CASSSRPNTEAFF. CDR3 coding DNA: TGTGCCAGCAGCTCCAGGCCAAACACTGAAGCTTTCTTT.